This T cell receptor beta chain was found in a study of shared clonotypes between healthy human individuals. Study context: Each donor's CD4 naive and CD4 memory cells filled three plates apiece, CD8 naive two, and CD8 memory one.

The CDR3 contains 12 residues. Trimming removed 10 bases from V and 6 bases from J, with 13 bases in between. The germline gives CDR1 SGHRS, CDR2 YFSETQ. Naive CD8 cells comprised CD45RO-negative, CCR7-positively selected cells, excluding terminally differentiated effector memory CD45RA+ cells. TCRdb keeps only in-frame clones here, not all; method: immunoSEQ multiplex PCR. The table records millions of clones, around 96% of them present only once. The receptor's source is a man younger than 30 in good health. The specimen sequenced was naive CD8+ T cells sorted from blood. The chain links TRBV5-1 to TRBJ2-2; D tentatively fits TRBD1 or TRBD2 (5 bases each). DNA of the CDR3: TGCGCCTGTTTCCGGGACCCCGGGGAGCTGTTTTTT. It yields the protein CACFRDPGELFF.